This T cell receptor (beta chain) emerged from a study of cytomegalovirus exposure and HLA in healthy donors. Notes on the study in general: It was reported that TCR beta sequences correctly inferred the HLA-A and HLA-B alleles for most subjects. Within an earlier analysis, most TCR beta V segments proved productive either about 90% or about 30% of the time. Presence/absence analyses rested on an assumption that sequencing depth was roughly uniform across donors. The authors later linked a missense DCLRE1C variant to TCR beta V- and J-gene trimming.

A remark on this clone: The antigen remains undetermined.

V was cut by 0 bases and J by 7 bases, with 23 bases left in between. The CDR3 length is 18 residues. The germline V gene has CDR1 SGHDT and CDR2 YYEEEE. A multiplex PCR was run with 60 Vbeta primers and 13 Jbeta primers. Sequenced by immunoSEQ multiplex PCR; TCRdb stores in-frame clones only, minus some. The sample records 110,000 or so clones, about 68% being singletons. V is TRBV5-6 and J is TRBJ2-1; perhaps TRBD1 as D (7 bases). This sequence originates from a woman in her 40s in good health and CMV-seropositive. The material sequenced was PBMCs. The DNA of the CDR3 is TGTGCCAGCAGCTTGGCCGGGACCTGGTCCCCAGGGGGGAATGAGCAGTTCTTC. It yields the protein CASSLAGTWSPGGNEQFF.